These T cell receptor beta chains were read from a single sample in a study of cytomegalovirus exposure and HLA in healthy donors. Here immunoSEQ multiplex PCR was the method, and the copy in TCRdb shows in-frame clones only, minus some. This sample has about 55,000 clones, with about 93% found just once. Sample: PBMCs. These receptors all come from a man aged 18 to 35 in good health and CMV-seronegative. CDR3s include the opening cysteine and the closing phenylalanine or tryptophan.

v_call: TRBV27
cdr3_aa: CASSLDSRGNQPQHF

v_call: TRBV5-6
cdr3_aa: CASSPGHSPYEQYF

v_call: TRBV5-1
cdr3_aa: CASRTSGSPETQYF

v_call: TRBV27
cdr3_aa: CASSSGTTRQETQYF

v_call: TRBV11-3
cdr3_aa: CASSPGTGSLEQYF

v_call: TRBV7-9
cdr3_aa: CASSPTGENEKLFF

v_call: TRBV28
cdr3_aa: CASTAGLAGAALQYF

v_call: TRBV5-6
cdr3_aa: CASSLKIGTGGYRQYF

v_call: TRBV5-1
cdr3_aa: CASSLPGQGFYEQYF

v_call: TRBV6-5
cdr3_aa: CASSSLGGVGPQHF

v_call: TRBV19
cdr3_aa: CASSTRQGTDTQYF

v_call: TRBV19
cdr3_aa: CASSKNPKFGANYGYTF

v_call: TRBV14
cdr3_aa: CASSQTRLALYNEQFF

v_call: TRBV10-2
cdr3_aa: CASSDDREEQPQHF

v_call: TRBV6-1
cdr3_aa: CASSPIQGTEAFF

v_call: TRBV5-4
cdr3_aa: CASTRRQATTSTDTQYF

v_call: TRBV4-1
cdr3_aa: CASSQKFGLADVNEQFF

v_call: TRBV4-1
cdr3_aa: CASSQVGAKWPETQYF

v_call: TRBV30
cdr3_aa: CAWSVGTGGIYQPQHF

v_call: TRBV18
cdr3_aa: CASSNLKPGQKNTEAFF

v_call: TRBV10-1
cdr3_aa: CASNAGSGTGELFF

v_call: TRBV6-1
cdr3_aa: CASSEEPGWNTEAFF

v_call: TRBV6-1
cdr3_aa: CASSGSTSGTSYEQYF

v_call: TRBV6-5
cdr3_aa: CATRYGRETQYF

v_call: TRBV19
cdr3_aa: CASSPRTGGGSYEQYF

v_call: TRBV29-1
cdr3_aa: CSDRSLTTYEQYF

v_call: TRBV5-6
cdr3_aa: CASSLGNSNYGYTF

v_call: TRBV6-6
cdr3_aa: CASSYSGQANEKLFF

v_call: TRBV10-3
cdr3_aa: CAISDLTDGYPGELFF

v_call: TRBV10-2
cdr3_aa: CASSESGGRSADTQYF

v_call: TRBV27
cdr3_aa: CASSLSLAGASPNEQFF

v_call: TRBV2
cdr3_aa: CASSPGYSVNF

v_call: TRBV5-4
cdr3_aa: CASSLESDSNTGELFF

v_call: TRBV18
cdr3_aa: CASSPGTDYSGNTIYF

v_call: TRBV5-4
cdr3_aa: CAAQVRESLVDTQYF

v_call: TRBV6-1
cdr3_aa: CASSEPGLALWSSGELFF

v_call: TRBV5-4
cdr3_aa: CASSFDPGETDTQYF

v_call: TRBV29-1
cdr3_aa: CSVGGVTGELFF

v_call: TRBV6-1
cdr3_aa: CASTENSYNEQFF

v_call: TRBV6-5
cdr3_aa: CASSSEVDTEAFF

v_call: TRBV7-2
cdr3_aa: CASSSTTGTEQYF

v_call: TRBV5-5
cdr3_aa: CASSLGTPGTNEKLFF

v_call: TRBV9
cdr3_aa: CASSEWASNEKLFF

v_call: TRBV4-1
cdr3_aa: CASSQGPRLAEQETQYF

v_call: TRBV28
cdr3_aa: CASGPRTGGSYNEQFF